The 2 T cell receptor beta chains below were found in one sample sequenced in a study of shared clonotypes between healthy human individuals. TCRdb's table, derived via immunoSEQ multiplex PCR, lists solely in-frame clones and lacks some. The sample records about 1.1 million clones, approximately 80% being singletons. Sequenced material: memory CD4+ T cells from PBMCs. Specified subset: CD45RA-negative fraction. Receptors originate from a man aged 18-30 years in good health. Some clones in this sample may be carry-over from other donors' samples.

Regarding this clone: This same CDR3 is encoded by further DNA sequences in the sample. The rearrangement joins TRBV18 to TRBJ1-1; D gene ambiguous. CDR3 length: 13 residues. The V gene lost 0 bases and the J gene lost 3 bases, with 5 bases spanning the gap. The germline V gene has CDR1 KGHSH and CDR2 LQKENI. CDR3 sequence reads: CASSPPGYTEAFF. The CDR3 region has the DNA TGTGCCAGCTCACCACCGGGCTACACTGAAGCTTTCTTT.

This clone has only one observation. This sample includes further DNA sequences coding for the same CDR3. The J gene is TRBJ1-2, the V gene TRBV7-3; the match to TRBD1 covers 8 bases. Germline CDR1 is SGHTA and CDR2 is FQGTGA. This CDR3 is built from 13 residues. Unmatched junction bases numbered 2, after V lost 4 bases and J lost 4 bases. CDR3 residues: CASSSGQGYGYTF. As DNA, the CDR3 is TGTGCCAGCAGCTCAGGACAGGGCTATGGCTACACCTTC.